This T cell receptor (beta chain) was obtained from a study of T cells in pancreatic ductal adenocarcinoma. The selected patients with pancreatic ductal adenocarcinoma had surgery but no neoadjuvant therapy. This clone was picked up one time. The CDR3 is 15 amino acids. V dropped 2 bases and J dropped 7 bases, with 14 bases sitting between them. Looked up from germline, CDR1 is KGHSH and CDR2 is LQKENI. Clones were sequenced by immunoSEQ multiplex PCR, and TCRdb holds only the in-frame ones, with some missing. The sample includes roughly 8,700 clones, around nine tenths of them seen just once. This sequence originates from a human donor with pancreatic ductal adenocarcinoma. The sequenced sample was PBMCs. V usage is TRBV18 and J usage is TRBJ2-2, with D possibly being TRBD1 (6 bases). Here the CDR3 reads CASSPSGGANGELFF. The CDR3 DNA is TGTGCCAGCTCACCATCTGGGGGCGCAAACGGGGAGCTGTTTTTT.